This TCR beta chain was sequenced during a study of blood T cell repertoires in COVID-19 (dated by TCRdb to about 2020). Notes on the research overall: The collaborator samples originated in the United States, Italy and Spain and spanned the acute and convalescent phases of COVID-19. The prospective study material was composed of cDNA or gDNA derived from T cells, B-cell-depleted T cells, or PBMCs. Subjects who had been exposed to COVID-19, were actively infected with it, or had recovered from it provided the deeply sampled blood TCRbeta repertoires that made up the dataset. A freely available public database, intended as a resource for researchers studying the immune response to SARS-CoV-2, is where the repertoires were released. The samples were drawn from two sources: the first 160 participants of the ongoing ImmuneRACE study, and 950 to 1,500 subjects contributed by 6 global collaborators. Sample metadata almost always included a de-identified subject ID, COVID-19 status, age in years and sex. Where HLA class I and class II types were available, the types were taken from metadata supplied by the sample provider, not from assay-based typing.

What the authors observed across the whole study: How much clinical and demographic metadata was included differed by source and by participant, and the metadata was provided uncurated.

The germline V gene supplies CDR1 SGHRS and CDR2 YFSETQ. The CDR3 holds 17 amino acids from the cysteine to the phenylalanine. This entry keeps only the CDR3 DNA: 51 bases, framed from base 1. V loses 3 bases at its end and J loses 1 base; junction bases beyond the gene matches: 8. Samples from volunteer blood donors who had recovered from COVID-19 were contributed by a second Seattle source. Collaborating institutions collected whole blood in K2EDTA tubes following their own protocols. For TCRbeta analysis, collaborator samples were shipped as frozen whole blood, as isolated PBMCs, or as DNA extracted from either sample type. A remark on this clone: Its antigen is not yet known. Nothing much larger sits one base from this clone, and base qualities are not available.

TCRbeta CDR3 regions were amplified from genomic DNA using the immunoSEQ Assay, a bias-controlled multiplex PCR. The authors' analysis ran thus. The number of nucleated cells in each sample was estimated by amplification of reference gene primers within the assay. To quantify the absolute abundance of each unique TCRbeta CDR3 rearrangement, sequence reads were collapsed and filtered. For each sample, productive Simpson clonality was calculated as the square root of Simpson's diversity index over productive rearrangements. In TCRdb, the immuneACCESS table is reduced to in-frame sequences with V and J assigned. These tables do not hold every clone; where another copy was compared, an unresolved V gene accounts for under half, and the others remain unexplained. The DNA gave D and trimming, while V, J and clone size come from that table. The sample table records 250,000 to 350,000 clones; about nine tenths of these occur just once. In total, the top ten clones hold 0.85% to 0.95% of the sample.

Material: peripheral blood. This receptor was identified in a woman aged 40 to 49 who had recovered from COVID-19. The rearrangement joined TRBV5-1 to TRBJ2-3; 10 bases in between match TRBD2. The CDR3 reads CASSSGTSDPGTDTQYF. The nucleotide sequence reads TGCGCCAGCAGCTCCGGGACTAGCGATCCTGGCACAGATACGCAGTATTTT.